What follows are 32 T cell receptor beta chains derived from one specimen sequenced in a study of blood T cell repertoires in COVID-19 (dated by TCRdb to about 2020). Library prep was done by the immunoSEQ multiplex PCR assay. TCRdb retrieved this table from immuneACCESS and kept in-frame rearrangements only. Not all clones are present; in checked studies, unresolved V genes account for under half, and no reason is known for the remainder. This sample gives more than 250,000 clones in total; around 86% of them show up just once. 1% of the sample is taken by the ten largest. Sequencing was carried out using peripheral blood. These receptors were obtained from a man aged 50-60 years with active or convalescent COVID-19.

The chain joins TRBV2 to TRBJ1-4; D possibly corresponds to TRBD1 (5 bases). This CDR3 spans 15 amino acids. CDR1 is SNHLY, CDR2 FYNNEI, per germline. Trimming pared 6 bases from V and 2 bases from J, leaving 13 bases between. The CDR3, as DNA: TGTGCCAGCAGCGGGACTCCAGGGACTAATGAAAAACTGTTTTTT. Amino acids: CASSGTPGTNEKLFF.

The DNA of the CDR3 is TGTGCCAGCAGTATACCGGGACAGGGGGCCCATGGCTACACCTTC. Translating gives CASSIPGQGAHGYTF. This sequence joins TRBV28 and TRBJ1-2, with TRBD1 identical over 12 bases. CDR3 length equals 15 residues. Germline assignment: CDR1 MDHEN and CDR2 SYDVKM. Unmatched junction bases numbered 7, after V lost 5 bases and J lost 6 bases.

This chain connects TRBV7-2 to TRBJ1-2; D gene ambiguous. Germline V gene sequence: CDR1 SGHTA, CDR2 FQGNSA. The CDR3 has 15 amino acids. Trimming left V 2 bases short and J 2 bases short, with 12 bases between. CDR3 in DNA: TGTGCCAGCAGCTTAACAGCGGCAGCCAACTATGGCTACACCTTC. Its protein product is CASSLTAAANYGYTF.

The chain employs TRBV28 and TRBJ1-5, with D perhaps TRBD1 (6 bases). The length of the CDR3 is 12 residues. The germline gives CDR1 MDHEN, CDR2 SYDVKM. The ends were cut back, 5 bases at V and 4 bases at J, with 6 bases in the middle. The CDR3 is CASSQGNQPQHF. CDR3 coding DNA: TGTGCCAGCAGTCAGGGGAATCAGCCCCAGCATTTT.

This chain joins TRBV7-3 and TRBJ2-3; TRBD2 matches 7 bases. The V gene's germline CDR1 is SGHTA and CDR2 FQGTGA. The CDR3 spans 13 residues. The V gene end was trimmed by 5 bases and the J gene end by 7 bases; junction bases not matched to a gene: 6. The CDR3 region has the DNA TGTGCCAGCAGCCAAGCGGGAAGAAATACGCAGTATTTT. This translates into CASSQAGRNTQYF.

The chain carries TRBV6-5 and TRBJ2-5; 8 bases are shared with TRBD2. V was clipped by 2 bases and J by 4 bases; unmatched bases: 6. The CDR3 runs 15 residues. Germline loops: CDR1 MNHEY, CDR2 SVGAGI. The CDR3 DNA reads as TGTGCCAGCAGTTACGAAGCGGGGGCCAGAGAGACCCAGTACTTC. Its protein is CASSYEAGARETQYF.

The chain couples TRBV19 to TRBJ2-3, with 11 positions matching TRBD2. Germline V lookup: CDR1 LNHDA, CDR2 SQIVND (reference sequence). This CDR3 contains 16 residues. Trimming removed 4 bases from V and 6 bases from J; junction bases left unmatched: 9. DNA for the CDR3: TGTGCCAGTAGTACCGTACTAGCGGGGGTATTGGATACGCAGTATTTT. This translates into CASSTVLAGVLDTQYF.

The chain uses TRBV2 and TRBJ1-1; 8 nucleotides agree with TRBD1. The germline CDR1 and CDR2 sequences are SNHLY and FYNNEI. The CDR3 loop spans 14 amino acids. J gave up 1 base and V 6 bases, and 4 bases lay outside the gene matches. The CDR3, as DNA: TGTGCCAGCAGGGACAGGGCGGGGAACACTGAAGCTTTCTTT. It translates to CASRDRAGNTEAFF.

A few counts support this clone. The V and J genes are TRBV6-4 and TRBJ1-5; D possibly corresponds to TRBD1 (5 bases). The V gene's germline CDR1 is MRHNA and CDR2 SNTAGT. The length of the CDR3 is 14 residues. Trimming shortened V by 8 bases and J by 0 bases, and 11 bases separated the two germline ends. The CDR3 sequence: CASRVRASNQPQHF. The CDR3, as DNA: TGTGCCAGCCGGGTCAGGGCTAGCAATCAGCCCCAGCATTTT.

This clone came up a few times. The chain has TRBV2 and TRBJ2-7; tentatively, D is TRBD2 (5 bases). Deletions cut 7 bases from V and 6 bases from J, with 13 bases between. This CDR3 comprises 12 residues. Per germline, CDR1 SNHLY and CDR2 FYNNEI. The CDR3 is CASNTRSLEQYF. In nucleotides, the CDR3 is TGTGCCAGCAATACTAGATCCCTCGAGCAGTACTTC.

This clone was detected only once. The chain recombines TRBV27 with TRBJ1-5; D gene unclear. CDR1 MNHEY and CDR2 SMNVEV come from the germline V gene (reference sequence). The CDR3 runs 13 residues. Deletions cut 3 bases from V and 3 bases from J, with 6 bases between. The CDR3 DNA is TGTGCCAGCAGTTTCAGTTACAATCAGCCCCAGCATTTT. It yields the protein CASSFSYNQPQHF.

The chain uses TRBV2 and TRBJ2-1, with 7 bases matching TRBD1. The CDR3 loop spans 15 amino acids. Germline V gene data show CDR1 as SNHLY and CDR2 as FYNNEI. The junction had 4 bases not matched to a gene; V was cut back by 2 bases and J by 3 bases. CDR3 nucleotide sequence: TGTGCCAGCAGTGAACAGGGACAGAACTACAATGAGCAGTTCTTC. This sequence encodes CASSEQGQNYNEQFF.

The CDR3 DNA reads TGTGCCAGCCGGGGCCGACAGGGCATAGGATCCTACGAGCAGTACTTC. Translated, it gives CASRGRQGIGSYEQYF. The chain is built from TRBV27 and TRBJ2-7; the match to TRBD1 covers 7 bases. Germline CDR1 reads MNHEY; CDR2 reads SMNVEV (reference sequence). The CDR3 length is 16 residues. With 8 bases clipped from V and 1 base from J, the junction kept 14 bases outside the gene matches.

The chain couples TRBV27 to TRBJ2-3, with 9 bases aligning to TRBD2. Trimming took 5 bases from V and 1 from J; bases not matched to a gene: 10. This CDR3 region has 17 residues. Germline V CDR1 and CDR2: MNHEY, SMNVEV (reference sequence). DNA for the CDR3: TGTGCCAGCAGTCCCTATTTAGCGGGAGTCCGCACAGATACGCAGTATTTT. It yields the protein CASSPYLAGVRTDTQYF.

This clone came up a few times. V gene TRBV28 combines with J gene TRBJ1-5; tentative D call: TRBD1 (5 bases). V was clipped by 7 bases and J by 0 bases, with 10 bases between them. This CDR3 region has 14 residues. Per germline, CDR1 MDHEN and CDR2 SYDVKM. The CDR3, as DNA: TGTGCCAGCAAGACAGTATATAGCAATCAGCCCCAGCATTTT. This sequence encodes CASKTVYSNQPQHF.

Concerning this clone itself: At the DNA level, this CDR3 is encoded by other sequences in the same sample as well. The rearrangement links TRBV4-3 to TRBJ1-5; D possibly corresponds to TRBD1 (5 bases). Trimming left V 3 bases short and J 6 bases short, with 9 bases between. The germline V gene has CDR1 LGHNA and CDR2 YSLEER. The CDR3 extends over 13 amino acids. CDR3 DNA sequence: TGCGCCAGCAGCCAGCAGGGTACTCAGCCCCAGCATTTT. Translation gives CASSQQGTQPQHF.

This clone occurred once. The genes are TRBV7-2 and TRBJ2-5; weak D call: TRBD2 (6 bases). V lost 7 bases and J 6 bases, leaving 15 bases between the germline ends. The CDR3 extends over 13 amino acids. Germline V gives CDR1 SGHTA, CDR2 FQGNSA. The CDR3 bases are TGTGCCAGCAATGGTGGGAGGTGGAAGACCCAGTACTTC. Residues: CASNGGRWKTQYF.

This clone turned up a few times. The V call is TRBV19, the J call TRBJ1-5; D is possibly TRBD1 (5 bases). The CDR3 has 17 residues. Germline values: CDR1 LNHDA, CDR2 SQIVND (reference sequence). Trimming shortened V by 2 bases and J by 0 bases, and 14 bases separated the two germline ends. The CDR3 region is CASSIRRGGNSNQPQHF. The CDR3 bases are TGTGCCAGTAGTATACGTAGGGGAGGGAATAGCAATCAGCCCCAGCATTTT.

The gene calls are TRBV5-1 and TRBJ2-1; 8 positions agree with TRBD2. From germline, CDR1 is SGHRS and CDR2 YFSETQ. V lost 0 bases, J lost 6 bases, and 11 bases stayed unmatched. The CDR3 spans 17 residues. The chain's CDR3 is CASSLVAGGILRNEQFF. DNA of the CDR3: TGCGCCAGCAGCTTGGTTGCGGGGGGTATTCTCCGCAATGAGCAGTTCTTC.

The chain couples TRBV3-1 (or the pseudogene TRBV3-2) to TRBJ2-3; D remains unclear. The CDR3 covers 12 residues. CDR1 and CDR2 (germline): LGHDT, YNNKEL (reference sequence). The ends were cut back, 4 bases at V and 2 bases at J, with 4 bases in the middle. The CDR3 loop is CASSLLTDTQYF. Written as DNA, the CDR3 is TGTGCCAGCAGCCTTCTCACAGATACGCAGTATTTT.

In the case of this clone: Other DNA sequences in this sample translate to the same CDR3. The chain uses TRBV30 and TRBJ1-5; D remains unclear. The V end lost 2 bases, the J end lost 2 bases, and 7 bases lay between the germline ends. Germline V gene data show CDR1 as GTSNPN and CDR2 as SVGIG (reference sequence). CDR3 length: 13 amino acids. The CDR3 nucleotides are TGTGCCTGGAGTCAGAGGGGCAATCAGCCCCAGCATTTT. As protein: CAWSQRGNQPQHF.

This clone was recorded once. V and J are TRBV5-4 and TRBJ2-2; TRBD1 aligns across 7 bases. Trimming cost V 0 bases and J 2 bases; bases outside gene matches: 1. This CDR3 comprises 15 residues. Germline assignment: CDR1 SGHNT and CDR2 YYREEE (reference sequence). CDR3 region: CASSLGDRNTGELFF. The CDR3 bases are TGTGCCAGCAGCTTGGGGGACAGAAACACCGGGGAGCTGTTTTTT.

The rearrangement links TRBV24-1 to TRBJ2-5, with 9 nucleotides matching TRBD1. This CDR3 comprises 16 residues. With 0 bases clipped from V and 2 bases from J, the junction kept 3 bases outside the gene matches. Germline V lookup: CDR1 KGHDR, CDR2 SFDVKD. CDR3 nucleotides: TGTGCCACCAGTGATTTGGAGGACAGGGGACAAGAGACCCAGTACTTC. Encoded protein: CATSDLEDRGQETQYF.

This chain uses TRBV4-1 with TRBJ2-2, with D unclear. Germline CDR1 MGHRA, CDR2 YSYEKL. This CDR3 comprises 13 residues. The V end was cut by 1 base, the J end by 6 bases, with 6 bases between. The CDR3 region has the DNA TGCGCCAGCAGCCAAGTCTATGCCGGGGAGCTGTTTTTT. The encoded protein is CASSQVYAGELFF.

V gene TRBV6-2 or TRBV6-3 combines with J gene TRBJ1-1; D not certain. V shed 5 bases and J shed 6 bases, with 13 bases lying between them. Germline CDR1 is MNHEY and CDR2 is SVGEGT. CDR3 size: 13 residues. The CDR3: CASSKEGSPEAFF. Written as DNA, the CDR3 is TGTGCCAGCAGTAAAGAGGGATCCCCTGAAGCTTTCTTT.

V and J are TRBV30 and TRBJ1-2; D gene unclear. V lost 3 bases and J 4 bases, leaving 15 bases between the germline ends. Germline values: CDR1 GTSNPN, CDR2 SVGIG (reference sequence). The length of the CDR3 is 14 residues. The CDR3 DNA reads TGTGCCTGGAGAGGAGCGGGGTTTTTCTATGGCTACACCTTC. Its translation: CAWRGAGFFYGYTF.

This clone was found once. The chain employs TRBV18 and TRBJ2-3; D is possibly TRBD1 (5 bases). Per the germline V gene, CDR1 is KGHSH and CDR2 is LQKENI. This CDR3 comprises 18 residues. Trimming shortened V by 0 bases and J by 2 bases, and 18 bases separated the two germline ends. DNA for the CDR3: TGTGCCAGCTCACCACCGAATGGGGTGGGGCGGCCCACAGATACGCAGTATTTT. It specifies CASSPPNGVGRPTDTQYF.

V usage is TRBV7-6 and J usage is TRBJ2-1; 11 bases map to TRBD2. J lost 6 bases, V lost 1 base, and 11 bases had no gene match. Germline V gene data show CDR1 as SGHVS and CDR2 as FNYEAQ. The CDR3 covers 18 residues. CDR3 residues: CASSLGLAGGLGGNEQFF. The CDR3 DNA reads as TGTGCCAGCAGCTTAGGGCTAGCGGGAGGCCTGGGTGGCAATGAGCAGTTCTTC.

The chain is built from TRBV3-1 (or the pseudogene TRBV3-2) and TRBJ1-1, with D maybe TRBD1 (5 bases). V lost 1 base, J lost 3 bases, and 6 bases lay in between. The germline V gene has CDR1 LGHDT and CDR2 YNNKEL (reference sequence). The CDR3 loop spans 13 amino acids. The CDR3 sequence: CASSQGRDTEAFF. The CDR3 coding sequence is TGTGCCAGCAGCCAAGGCAGGGACACTGAAGCTTTCTTT.

The chain couples TRBV7-8 to TRBJ1-6; D is perhaps TRBD1 (5 bases). V dropped 3 bases and J dropped 6 bases, with 12 bases sitting between them. The CDR3 spans 15 residues. From germline, CDR1 is SGHVS and CDR2 FQNEAQ. In DNA form, the CDR3 reads TGTGCCAGCAGCTTCTTACCGGGGGGTAATTCACCCCTCCACTTT. Its protein product is CASSFLPGGNSPLHF. The full variable domain, completed using reference TRBV7-8 and TRBJ1-6, is GAGVSQSPRYKVAKRGQDVALRCDPISGHVSLFWYQQALGQGPEFLTYFQNEAQLDKSGLPSDRFFAERPEGSVSTLKIQRTQQEDSAVYLCASSFLPGGNSPLHFGNGTRLTVT.

CDR3 amino acids: CASSAQTGDGYTF. In DNA, the CDR3 is TGTGCCAGCAGCGCACAAACAGGTGATGGCTACACCTTC. The genes are TRBV9 and TRBJ1-2; TRBD1 might be the D (5 bases). Germline CDR1 is SGDLS and CDR2 is YYNGEE. V lost 3 bases and J 6 bases, leaving 12 bases between the germline ends. CDR3 length: 13 amino acids.

The V call is TRBV27, the J call TRBJ1-1; 10 bases agree with TRBD1. The V and J ends lost 6 bases and 6 bases, in that order; junction bases with no gene match: 7. CDR3 length: 14 amino acids. Germline-derived CDR1 and CDR2 are MNHEY and SMNVEV (reference sequence). CDR3 in amino acids: CASRVTGGYAEAFF. CDR3 bases: TGTGCCAGCAGGGTGACAGGGGGCTACGCTGAAGCTTTCTTT.